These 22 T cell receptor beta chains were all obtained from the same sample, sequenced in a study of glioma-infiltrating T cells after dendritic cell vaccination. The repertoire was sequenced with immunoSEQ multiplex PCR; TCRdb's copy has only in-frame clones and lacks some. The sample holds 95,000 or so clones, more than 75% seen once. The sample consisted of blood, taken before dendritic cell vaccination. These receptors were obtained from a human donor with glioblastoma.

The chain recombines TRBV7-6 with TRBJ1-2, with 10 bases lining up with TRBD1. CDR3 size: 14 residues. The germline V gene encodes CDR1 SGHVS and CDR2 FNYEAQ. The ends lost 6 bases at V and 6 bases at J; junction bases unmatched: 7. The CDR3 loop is CASSPRDRGDGYTF. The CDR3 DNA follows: TGTGCCAGCAGTCCCCGGGACAGGGGTGATGGCTACACCTTC.

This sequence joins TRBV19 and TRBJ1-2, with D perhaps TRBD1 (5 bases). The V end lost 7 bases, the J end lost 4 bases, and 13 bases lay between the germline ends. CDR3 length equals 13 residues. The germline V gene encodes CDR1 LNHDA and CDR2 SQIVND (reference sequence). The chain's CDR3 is CASTGGVGYGYTF. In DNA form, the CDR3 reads TGTGCCAGTACGGGAGGGGTCGGCTATGGCTACACCTTC.

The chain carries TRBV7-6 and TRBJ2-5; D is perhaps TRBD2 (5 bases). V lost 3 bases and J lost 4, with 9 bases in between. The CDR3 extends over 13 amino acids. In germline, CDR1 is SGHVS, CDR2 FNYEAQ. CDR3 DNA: TGTGCCAGCAGCTTGCGGCGGGTAGAGACCCAGTACTTC. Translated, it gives CASSLRRVETQYF.

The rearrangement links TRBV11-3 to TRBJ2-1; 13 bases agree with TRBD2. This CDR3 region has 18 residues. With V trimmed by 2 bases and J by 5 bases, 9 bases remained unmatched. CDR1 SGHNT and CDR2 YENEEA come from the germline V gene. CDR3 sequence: CASSLRPGTSGAHNEQFF. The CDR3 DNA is TGTGCCAGCAGCTTACGGCCGGGGACTAGCGGGGCCCACAATGAGCAGTTCTTC. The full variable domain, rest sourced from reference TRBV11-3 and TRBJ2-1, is EAGVVQSPRYKIIEKKQPVAFWCNPISGHNTLYWYLQNLGQGPELLIRYENEEAVDDSQLPKDRFSAERLKGVDSTLKIQPAELGDSAVYLCASSLRPGTSGAHNEQFFGPGTRLTVL.

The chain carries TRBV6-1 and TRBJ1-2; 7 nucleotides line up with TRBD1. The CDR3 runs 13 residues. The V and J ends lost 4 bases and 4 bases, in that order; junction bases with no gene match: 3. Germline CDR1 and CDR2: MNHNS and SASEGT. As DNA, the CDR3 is TGTGCCAGCAGTGCACGACAGGGCTATGGCTACACCTTC. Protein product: CASSARQGYGYTF.

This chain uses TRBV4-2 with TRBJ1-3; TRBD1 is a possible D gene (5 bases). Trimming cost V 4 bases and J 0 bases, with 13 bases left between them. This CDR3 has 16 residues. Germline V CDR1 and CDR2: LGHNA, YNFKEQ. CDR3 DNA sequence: TGTGCCAGCAGCCGGGGGGAGCAAACCTCTGGAAACACCATATATTTT. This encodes CASSRGEQTSGNTIYF.

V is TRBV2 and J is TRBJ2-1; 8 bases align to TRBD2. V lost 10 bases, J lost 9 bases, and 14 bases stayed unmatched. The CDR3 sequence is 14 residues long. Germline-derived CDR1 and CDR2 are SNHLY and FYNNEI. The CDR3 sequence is CATVGFGGAGEQFF. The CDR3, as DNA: TGTGCCACCGTAGGGTTCGGGGGGGCGGGTGAGCAGTTCTTC.

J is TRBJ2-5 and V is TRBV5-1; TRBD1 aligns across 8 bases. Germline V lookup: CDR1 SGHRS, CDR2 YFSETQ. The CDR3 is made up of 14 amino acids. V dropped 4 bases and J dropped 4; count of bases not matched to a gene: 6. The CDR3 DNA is TGCGCCAGCAGCCGTGGACAGGGAAGAGAGACCCAGTACTTC. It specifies CASSRGQGRETQYF.

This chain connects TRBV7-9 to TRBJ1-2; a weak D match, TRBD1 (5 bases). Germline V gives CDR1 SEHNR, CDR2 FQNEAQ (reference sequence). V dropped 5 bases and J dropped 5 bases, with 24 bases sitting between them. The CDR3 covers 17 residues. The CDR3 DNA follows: TGTGCCAGCAGCCCATTGGGGCCTCCGGGAGACCCATATGGCTACACCTTC. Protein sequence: CASSPLGPPGDPYGYTF. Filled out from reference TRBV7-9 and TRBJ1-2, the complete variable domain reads DTGVSQNPRHKITKRGQNVTFRCDPISEHNRLYWYRQTLGQGPEFLTYFQNEAQLEKSRLLSDRFSAERPKGSFSTLEIQRTEQGDSAMYLCASSPLGPPGDPYGYTFGSGTRLTVV.

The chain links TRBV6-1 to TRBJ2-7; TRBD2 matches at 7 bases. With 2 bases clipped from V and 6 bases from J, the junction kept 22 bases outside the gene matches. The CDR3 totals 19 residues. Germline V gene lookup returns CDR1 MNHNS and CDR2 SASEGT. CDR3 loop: CASSENPGWEGEGKAEQYF. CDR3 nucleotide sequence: TGTGCCAGCAGTGAAAACCCCGGGTGGGAGGGAGAAGGTAAGGCCGAGCAGTACTTC.

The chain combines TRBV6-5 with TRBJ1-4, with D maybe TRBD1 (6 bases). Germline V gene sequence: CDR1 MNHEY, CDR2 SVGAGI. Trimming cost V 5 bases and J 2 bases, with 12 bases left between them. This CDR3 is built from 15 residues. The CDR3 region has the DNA TGTGCCAGCAGTGGCCCAGGACAGACTAATGAAAAACTGTTTTTT. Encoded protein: CASSGPGQTNEKLFF.

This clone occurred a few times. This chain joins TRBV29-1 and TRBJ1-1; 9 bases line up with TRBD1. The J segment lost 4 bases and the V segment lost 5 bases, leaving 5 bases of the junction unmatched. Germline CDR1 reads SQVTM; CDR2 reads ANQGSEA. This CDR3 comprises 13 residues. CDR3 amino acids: CSVLRDRATEAFF. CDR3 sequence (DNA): TGCAGCGTTCTCCGGGACAGGGCCACTGAAGCTTTCTTT.

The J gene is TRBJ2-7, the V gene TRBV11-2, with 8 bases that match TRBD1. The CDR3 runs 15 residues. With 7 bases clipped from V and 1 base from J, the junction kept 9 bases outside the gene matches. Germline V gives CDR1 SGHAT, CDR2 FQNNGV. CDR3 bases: TGTGCCAGCACCTACGGACAGGGTCCTTCCTACGAGCAGTACTTC. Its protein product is CASTYGQGPSYEQYF.

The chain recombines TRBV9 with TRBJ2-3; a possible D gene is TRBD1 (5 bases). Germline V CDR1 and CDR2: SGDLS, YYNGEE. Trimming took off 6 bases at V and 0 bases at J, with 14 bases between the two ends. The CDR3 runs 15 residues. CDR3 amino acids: CASNPWGTSTDTQYF. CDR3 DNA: TGTGCCAGCAACCCGTGGGGCACTAGCACAGATACGCAGTATTTT.

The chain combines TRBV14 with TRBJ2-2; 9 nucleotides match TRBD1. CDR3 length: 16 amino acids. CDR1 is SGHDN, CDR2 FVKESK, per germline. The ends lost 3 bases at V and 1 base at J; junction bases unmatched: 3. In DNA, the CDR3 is TGTGCCAGCAGCCAGTGGACAGGGGTGAACACCGGGGAGCTGTTTTTT. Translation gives CASSQWTGVNTGELFF.

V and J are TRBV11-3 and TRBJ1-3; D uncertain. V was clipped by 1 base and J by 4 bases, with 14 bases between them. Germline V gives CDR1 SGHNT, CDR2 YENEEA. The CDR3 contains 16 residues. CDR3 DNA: TGTGCCAGCAGCTTAGCGTCGCGAGGGTACGGAAACACCATATATTTT. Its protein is CASSLASRGYGNTIYF.

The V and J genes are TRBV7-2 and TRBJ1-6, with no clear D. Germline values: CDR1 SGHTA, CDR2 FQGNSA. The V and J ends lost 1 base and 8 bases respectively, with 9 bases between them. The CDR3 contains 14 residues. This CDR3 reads CASSLGQVDSPLHF. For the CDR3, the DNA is TGTGCCAGCAGCTTAGGGCAGGTAGATTCACCCCTCCACTTT. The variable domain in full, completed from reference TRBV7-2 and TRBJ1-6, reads GAGVSQSPSNKVTEKGKDVELRCDPISGHTALYWYRQSLGQGLEFLIYFQGNSAPDKSGLPSDRFSAERTGGSVSTLTIQRTQQEDSAVYLCASSLGQVDSPLHFGNGTRLTVT.

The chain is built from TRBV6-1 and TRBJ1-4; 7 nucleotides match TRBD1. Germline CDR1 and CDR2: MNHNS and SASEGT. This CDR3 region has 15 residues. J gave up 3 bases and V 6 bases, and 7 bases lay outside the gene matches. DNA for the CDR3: TGTGCCAGCAGGTCAACAGGGGTCGCTAATGAAAAACTGTTTTTT. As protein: CASRSTGVANEKLFF.

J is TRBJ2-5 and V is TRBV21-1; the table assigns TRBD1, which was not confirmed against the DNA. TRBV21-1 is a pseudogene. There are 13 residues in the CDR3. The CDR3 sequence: CARDRGYQETQYF. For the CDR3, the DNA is TGTGCCAGGGACAGGGGATACCAAGAGACCCAGTACTTC.

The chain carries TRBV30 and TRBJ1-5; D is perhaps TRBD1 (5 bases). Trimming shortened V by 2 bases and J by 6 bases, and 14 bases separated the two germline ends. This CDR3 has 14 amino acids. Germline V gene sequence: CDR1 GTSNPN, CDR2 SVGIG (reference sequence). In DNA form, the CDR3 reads TGTGCCTGGAGTCGGGGGGGAGGCAGTCAGCCCCAGCATTTT. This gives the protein CAWSRGGGSQPQHF. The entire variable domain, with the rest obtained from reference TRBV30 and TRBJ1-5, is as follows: SQTIHQWPATLVQPVGSPLSLECTVEGTSNPNLYWYRQAAGRGLQLLFYSVGIGQISSEVPQNLSASRPQDRQFILSSKKLLLSDSGFYLCAWSRGGGSQPQHFGDGTRLSIL.

The CDR3 DNA reads as TGCGCCAGCAGCTTTAGACTAGCAGGCACAGATACGCAGTATTTT. Its translation: CASSFRLAGTDTQYF. The chain uses TRBV5-1 and TRBJ2-3; 7 nucleotides agree with TRBD2. The CDR3 spans 15 residues. V trimming: 2 bases; J trimming: 1 base; junction bases outside the gene matches: 4. Germline loops: CDR1 SGHRS, CDR2 YFSETQ.

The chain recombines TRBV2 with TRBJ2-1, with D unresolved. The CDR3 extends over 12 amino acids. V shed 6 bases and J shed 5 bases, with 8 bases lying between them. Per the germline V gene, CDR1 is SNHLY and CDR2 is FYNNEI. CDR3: CASRNQNNEQFF. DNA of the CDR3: TGTGCCAGCAGGAACCAGAACAATGAGCAGTTCTTC.